Listed below are T cell receptor beta chains from one sample, sequenced in a study of blood T cells in healthy people across ages. TCRdb re-analysed the 5' RACE reads in MiXCR, keeping a single row per CDR3 protein. The data show about 670,000 distinct CDR3 sequences, around 52% seen once. The sample comprised blood. The receptors shown here come from a woman aged 80 or over in good health. Each CDR3 is given with its conserved first and last residue. A D gene is named only where the DNA matches it firmly.

CASSLLETGANVLTF TRBJ2-6 NA 15 TRBV7-2
CSARERGSTGELFF TRBJ2-2 TRBD2 14 TRBV20-1
CASRPPSGLDYEQYF NA TRBD2 15 TRBV7-2
CASSLRLAVEQYF TRBJ2-7 TRBD2 13 TRBV28
CAISESGTDGQYF TRBJ2-5 NA 13 TRBV10-3
CASYRPGYTGELFF TRBJ2-2 NA 14 TRBV19
CASNKEDSILSGPQHF TRBJ1-5 NA 16 TRBV12-3/TRBV12-4
CASRRGTGGLYEQYF TRBJ2-7 TRBD1 15 TRBV12-3/TRBV12-4
CSVDIAGTDPDTQYF TRBJ2-3 TRBD2 15 TRBV29-1
CSARSATITDTQYF TRBJ2-3 NA 14 TRBV20-1
CSVEGATSGAYNEQFF TRBJ2-1 TRBD2 16 TRBV29-1
CASSLLGTRGQETQYF TRBJ2-5 TRBD2 16 TRBV7-2
CASSRSRVGTDVQYF TRBJ2-3 NA 15 TRBV12-3/TRBV12-4
CASSSGQGGYTF TRBJ1-2 NA 12 TRBV5-1
CAKGRGAPYEQYF NA NA 13 TRBV4-3
CSATTGVSYNEQFF TRBJ2-1 NA 14 TRBV20-1
CASSFAGTDYNEQFF TRBJ2-1 NA 15 TRBV7-3
CASSEQLQSSGNTIYF TRBJ1-3 NA 16 TRBV2
CASSLNAGRGDTQYF TRBJ2-3 NA 15 TRBV7-7
CASSLAGQGFHGYTF TRBJ1-2 NA 15 TRBV5-1
CASSQVLIAGVQFF TRBJ2-1 TRBD2 14 TRBV14
CASSLGDPGDTQYF TRBJ2-3 NA 14 TRBV5-1
CASSLGWAPKFKETQYF TRBJ2-5 NA 17 TRBV12-3/TRBV12-4
CASSRPESPGELFF TRBJ2-2 NA 14 TRBV6-6
CASSQETLSYEQYF NA NA 14 TRBV4-1
CAIKGDPDTQYF TRBJ2-3 NA 12 TRBV10-3
CASSPTGTWGQPQHF TRBJ1-5 NA 15 TRBV18
CASSKVVNTGELFF TRBJ2-2 NA 14 TRBV5-6
CASSEHTLAGGDEQFF TRBJ2-1 TRBD2 16 TRBV25-1
CASSPRHNYGYTF TRBJ1-2 NA 13 TRBV12-3/TRBV12-4
CASSLAGTRWEETQYF TRBJ2-5 NA 16 TRBV11-2
CASSFSRDYEQYF TRBJ2-7 NA 13 TRBV11-1
CASSPQGVGDTQYF TRBJ2-3 NA 14 TRBV7-3
CASRRTADSYEQYF TRBJ2-7 NA 14 TRBV6-6
CASSPRSGGYPYEQYF TRBJ2-7 TRBD1 16 TRBV18
CASSGLNYGYTF TRBJ1-2 NA 12 TRBV27
CASSLLTGFVNQPQHF TRBJ1-5 NA 16 TRBV12-3/TRBV12-4